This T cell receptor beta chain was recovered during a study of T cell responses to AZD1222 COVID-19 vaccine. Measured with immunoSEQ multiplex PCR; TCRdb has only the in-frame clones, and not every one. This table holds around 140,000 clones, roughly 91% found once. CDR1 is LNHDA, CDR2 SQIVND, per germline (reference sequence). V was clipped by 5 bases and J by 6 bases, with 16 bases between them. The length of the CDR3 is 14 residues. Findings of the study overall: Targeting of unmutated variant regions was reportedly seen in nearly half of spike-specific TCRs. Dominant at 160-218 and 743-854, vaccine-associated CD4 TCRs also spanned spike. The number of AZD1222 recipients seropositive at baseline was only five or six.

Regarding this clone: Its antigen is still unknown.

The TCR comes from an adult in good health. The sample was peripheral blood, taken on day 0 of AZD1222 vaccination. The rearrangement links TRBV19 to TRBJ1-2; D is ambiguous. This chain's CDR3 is CASSFPPTWHGYTF. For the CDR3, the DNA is TGTGCCAGTAGTTTCCCACCGACGTGGCATGGCTACACCTTC. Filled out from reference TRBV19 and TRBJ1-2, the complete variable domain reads DGGITQSPKYLFRKEGQNVTLSCEQNLNHDAMYWYRQDPGQGLRLIYYSQIVNDFQKGDIAEGYSVSREKKESFPLTVTSAQKNPTAFYLCASSFPPTWHGYTFGSGTRLTVV.